This TCR beta chain was observed in a study of cytomegalovirus exposure and HLA in healthy donors. General study points: The authors listed 164 TCR beta chains as cytomegalovirus-associated. In vitro, three CMV-associated chains proved specific for CMV antigens. Rare sequences made up most TCRs, while some public TCRs were found in many donors.

A note on this clone: Its antigen is not known.

Vbeta (60) and Jbeta (13) primers were used in the PCR. Per the authors' pipeline: Later, an analysis found about 77 million unique TCR beta chains, and approximately 10 million of these were shared. This table comes from immunoSEQ multiplex PCR, and its TCRdb copy is limited to in-frame clones, with some not included. That table supplies the V and J calls and clone size; D and trimming were determined from the DNA. Altogether about 150,000 clones are present, more than 60% being singletons, with the ten largest covering around 1.8%. With 0 bases clipped from V and 3 bases from J, the junction kept 7 bases outside the gene matches. CDR1 and CDR2 (germline): SGDLS, YYNGEE. The CDR3 has 16 residues.

This chain joins TRBV9 and TRBJ2-3, with 7 bases that match TRBD1. Sequencing used PBMCs. The source is a male donor in good health and CMV-seronegative. The CDR3 sequence is CASSVGQGEGTDTQYF. The CDR3 DNA sequence: TGTGCCAGCAGCGTAGGGCAGGGGGAAGGGACAGATACGCAGTATTTT. Full variable domain (remainder filled in from reference TRBV9 and TRBJ2-3): DSGVTQTPKHLITATGQRVTLRCSPRSGDLSVYWYQQSLDQGLQFLIQYYNGEERAKGNILERFSAQQFPDLHSELNLSSLELGDSALYFCASSVGQGEGTDTQYFGPGTRLTVL.